The entry that follows covers one T cell receptor (beta chain) sequence. The sample belongs to a study of blood T cell repertoires in COVID-19. Study summary: Sources were T cells, B-cell-depleted T cells, or PBMCs; the material itself was cDNA or gDNA.

The CDR3 sequence is 16 residues long. Losses at the gene ends were 1 base for V and 0 bases for J; bases not matched to a gene: 2. Germline loops: CDR1 SSHAT, CDR2 FNYEAQ (reference sequence). In the study's own analysis: Quantification of nucleated cells was approximated via reference gene primer amplification. The repertoire was sequenced with immunoSEQ multiplex PCR; TCRdb's copy has only in-frame clones and lacks some. Clonal size and the V and J genes are those of that table, whereas D and trimming came from the DNA. The sample records about 87,000 clones, around 86% being singletons. The clonotype originates from a man in his forties with acute or convalescent COVID-19. Sequencing was carried out using peripheral blood. The J gene is TRBJ2-1, the V gene TRBV7-7; 8 bases map to TRBD2. CDR3 nucleotides: TGTGCCAGCAGCTTAGAGAGCGGGAGCTCCTACAATGAGCAGTTCTTC. Its protein is CASSLESGSSYNEQFF.